These T cell receptor beta chains were read from a single sample in a study of T cell responses to AZD1222 COVID-19 vaccine. The data were produced by immunoSEQ multiplex PCR, yet TCRdb's version contains in-frame clones alone and is incomplete. The sample contains around 110,000 clones, roughly 87% of which appear only once. Source: peripheral blood, taken on day 0 of AZD1222 vaccination. The source is an adult in good health. CDR3s include the opening cysteine and the closing phenylalanine or tryptophan. D genes are given only for firm matches. For some rows the clone size is stated as once, few or many, or as a class when expanded; others skip it.

clone_size d_call j_call v_call cdr3_nt cdr3_aa
NA NA TRBJ2-1 TRBV28 TGTGCCAGCAGTTTAAGCGACAATGAGCAGTTCTTC CASSLSDNEQFF
NA TRBD2 TRBJ2-1 TRBV27 TGTGCCAGCAGTTTATCCGGGGGGGAGGGGAATGAGCAGTTCTTC CASSLSGGEGNEQFF
NA NA TRBJ1-5 TRBV3-1/TRBV3-2 TGTGCCAGCATGGCCGGTCCCAATCAGCCCCAGCATTTT CASMAGPNQPQHF
NA TRBD1 TRBJ2-7 TRBV30 TGTGCCTGGAGTGTACTAGGACAGGGGGACGAGCAGTACTTC CAWSVLGQGDEQYF
NA NA TRBJ1-5 TRBV27 TGTGCCAGCAGTACGACGGGGGGGGTAGGCAATCAGCCCCAGCATTTT CASSTTGGVGNQPQHF
NA TRBD1 TRBJ1-1 TRBV5-1 TGCGCCAGCAGCTTGACAGGGGGCGTTTTAGTGACTGAAGCTTTCTTT CASSLTGGVLVTEAFF
NA NA TRBJ2-1 TRBV6-5 TGTGCCAGCAGCGTATACCTGGCGGAGCAGTTCTTC CASSVYLAEQFF
NA NA TRBJ2-2 TRBV7-3 TGTGCCAGCAGCCAAAACGCGAACACCGGGGAGCTGTTTTTT CASSQNANTGELFF
once TRBD1 TRBJ1-4 TRBV5-5 TGTGCCAGCAGCTTGGTCCCGGGGACAGGAAGGGAAAAACTGTTTTTT CASSLVPGTGREKLFF
once NA TRBJ2-5 TRBV2 TGTGCCAGCACCCTCCAAGAGACCCAGTACTTC CASTLQETQYF
NA NA TRBJ1-5 TRBV12-3/TRBV12-4 TGTGCCAGCCGCTCGACAGCTAATCAGCCCCAGCATTTT CASRSTANQPQHF
NA NA TRBJ2-3 TRBV6-5 TGTGCCAGCCGGGCCGGGGATACGCAGTATTTT CASRAGDTQYF
NA TRBD1 TRBJ2-3 TRBV28 TGTGCCAGCAGTTCTACGGGACAGGGCACAGATACGCAGTATTTT CASSSTGQGTDTQYF